These 14 T cell receptor beta chains originate from one sample sequenced in a study of cytomegalovirus exposure and HLA in healthy donors. In the PCR, 60 Vbeta and 13 Jbeta primers were used. The data were produced by immunoSEQ multiplex PCR, yet TCRdb's version contains in-frame clones alone and is incomplete. The ten top clones account for approximately 5%, within a sample of around 80,000 clones. The sequencing input was PBMCs. The receptors come from a man aged 40-49 years in good health and CMV-seronegative.

This sequence joins TRBV28 and TRBJ2-1; tentative D call: TRBD1 (5 bases). The length of the CDR3 is 12 residues. In germline, CDR1 is MDHEN, CDR2 SYDVKM. V lost 1 base and J 7 bases, leaving 5 bases between the germline ends. CDR3 residues: CASSLSGNEQFF. CDR3 nucleotide sequence: TGTGCCAGCAGTTTATCAGGGAATGAGCAGTTCTTC.

The gene calls are TRBV5-1 and TRBJ2-1; no clear D gene. The CDR3 has 14 residues. Germline CDR1 reads SGHRS; CDR2 reads YFSETQ. V lost 2 bases and J lost 0, with 6 bases in between. Written as DNA, the CDR3 is TGCGCCAGCAGCTTCCTAGGCTCCTACAATGAGCAGTTCTTC. As protein: CASSFLGSYNEQFF.

The chain is built from TRBV14 and TRBJ1-3; unclear D gene. The V gene's germline CDR1 is SGHDN and CDR2 FVKESK. CDR3 length: 14 residues. Trimming took off 3 bases at V and 0 bases at J, with 6 bases between the two ends. For the CDR3, the DNA is TGTGCCAGCAGCCAGTTTCTCTCTGGAAACACCATATATTTT. It yields the protein CASSQFLSGNTIYF.

The J gene is TRBJ2-1, the V gene TRBV19; 9 bases map to TRBD1. In germline, CDR1 is LNHDA, CDR2 SQIVND (reference sequence). There are 14 residues in the CDR3. The junction had 5 bases not matched to a gene; V was cut back by 7 bases and J by 4 bases. The CDR3 is CASKRDRVYNEQFF. The CDR3 DNA sequence: TGTGCCAGTAAAAGGGACAGGGTTTACAATGAGCAGTTCTTC. Based on the CDR3 plus reference TRBV19 and TRBJ2-1, the full variable domain is DGGITQSPKYLFRKEGQNVTLSCEQNLNHDAMYWYRQDPGQGLRLIYYSQIVNDFQKGDIAEGYSVSREKKESFPLTVTSAQKNPTAFYLCASKRDRVYNEQFFGPGTRLTVL.

The chain recombines TRBV5-8 with TRBJ2-5, with no clear D. Germline V gene data show CDR1 as SGHTS and CDR2 as YDEGEE. Trimming removed 1 base at V and 2 bases at J, with 9 bases between. The CDR3 totals 14 residues. The CDR3 nucleotides are TGTGCCAGCAGCTTGTGGGCAGTACAAGAGACCCAGTACTTC. Translated, it gives CASSLWAVQETQYF.

The rearrangement links TRBV5-1 to TRBJ1-4; TRBD1 might be the D (5 bases). The CDR3 length is 15 residues. Germline CDR1 and CDR2: SGHRS and YFSETQ. V was trimmed by 4 bases and J by 6 bases, leaving 16 bases between them. CDR3: CASSPRGREDEKLFF. The CDR3, as DNA: TGCGCCAGCAGCCCTCGGGGCAGGGAGGATGAAAAACTGTTTTTT.

V usage is TRBV4-3 and J usage is TRBJ2-1; 7 positions match TRBD2. Germline V CDR1 and CDR2: LGHNA, YSLEER. There are 15 residues in the CDR3. V shed 5 bases and J 8 bases; nucleotides not matched to a gene: 12. The CDR3 protein is CASSGWRESSDEQFF. As DNA, the CDR3 is TGCGCCAGCAGCGGTTGGCGGGAGTCTTCTGATGAGCAGTTCTTC.

V gene TRBV27 combines with J gene TRBJ1-2, with 9 positions matching TRBD1. The germline gives CDR1 MNHEY, CDR2 SMNVEV (reference sequence). V dropped 1 base and J dropped 7; count of bases not matched to a gene: 19. The CDR3 has 19 residues. The CDR3 bases are TGTGCCAGCAGTTTATATTATCCACGGGACAGGGCTCCTCAGGGTGGCTACACCTTC. Its protein product is CASSLYYPRDRAPQGGYTF.

The chain couples TRBV10-1 to TRBJ2-3; perhaps TRBD2 as D (6 bases). V shed 3 bases and J shed 2 bases, with 15 bases lying between them. The germline gives CDR1 WNHNN, CDR2 SYGVQD (reference sequence). The CDR3 length is 16 residues. CDR3 sequence (DNA): TGCGCCAGCAGTGAACTCCCGGGACTCGCCACAGATACGCAGTATTTT. As protein: CASSELPGLATDTQYF.

V and J are TRBV6-5 and TRBJ1-4; unclear D gene. The germline V gene encodes CDR1 MNHEY and CDR2 SVGAGI. Trimming left V 2 bases short and J 7 bases short, with 11 bases between. The length of the CDR3 is 14 residues. In DNA, the CDR3 is TGTGCCAGCAGTTACGTGGTTACGGGTGAAAAACTGTTTTTT. Protein: CASSYVVTGEKLFF.

The V gene is TRBV7-2, the J gene TRBJ2-2; 10 nucleotides line up with TRBD1. The CDR3 covers 16 residues. The germline V gene encodes CDR1 SGHTA and CDR2 FQGNSA. The J segment lost 4 bases and the V segment lost 5 bases, leaving 7 bases of the junction unmatched. The CDR3: CASSRGTGEGTGELFF. Here the CDR3 DNA reads TGTGCCAGCAGCCGCGGGACAGGGGAGGGCACCGGGGAGCTGTTTTTT.

The chain carries TRBV5-1 and TRBJ2-6; TRBD1 agrees at 12 bases. Germline V gene data show CDR1 as SGHRS and CDR2 as YFSETQ. The CDR3 contains 16 residues. The J segment lost 4 bases and the V segment lost 6 bases, leaving 5 bases of the junction unmatched. DNA for the CDR3: TGCGCCAGCAAGGGACAGGGGGCGTCCGGGGCCAACGTCCTGACTTTC. Amino acid sequence: CASKGQGASGANVLTF.

This chain uses TRBV6-5 with TRBJ1-1; D call uncertain. The CDR3 loop spans 13 amino acids. Trimming stripped 0 bases from V and 6 bases from J, with 8 bases between. Looked up from germline, CDR1 is MNHEY and CDR2 is SVGAGI. DNA for the CDR3: TGTGCCAGCAGTTACTCGAGATCCCCTGAAGCTTTCTTT. This translates into CASSYSRSPEAFF.

The chain uses TRBV7-2 and TRBJ1-4, with 12 nucleotides matching TRBD1. Germline CDR1 reads SGHTA; CDR2 reads FQGNSA. This CDR3 has 17 residues. V trimming: 5 bases; J trimming: 12 bases; junction bases outside the gene matches: 16. The CDR3 sequence: CASSKRGGDRGRGELFF. CDR3 nucleotides: TGTGCCAGCAGCAAGCGTGGGGGGGACAGGGGGCGAGGTGAACTGTTTTTT.